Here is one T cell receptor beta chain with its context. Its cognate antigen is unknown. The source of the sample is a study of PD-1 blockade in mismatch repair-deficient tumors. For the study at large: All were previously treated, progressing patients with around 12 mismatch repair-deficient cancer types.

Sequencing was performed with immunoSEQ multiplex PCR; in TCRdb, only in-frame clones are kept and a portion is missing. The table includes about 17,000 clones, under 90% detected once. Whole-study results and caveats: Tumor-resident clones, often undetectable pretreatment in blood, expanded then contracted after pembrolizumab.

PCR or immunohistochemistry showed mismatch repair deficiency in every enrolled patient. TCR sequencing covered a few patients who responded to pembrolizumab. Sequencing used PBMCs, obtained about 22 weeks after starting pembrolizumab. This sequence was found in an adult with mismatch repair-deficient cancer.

The DNA of the CDR3 is TGTGCCAGCAGCCATGAGATGGGACAGGGTCTCTCGGTTTTCTTT. Translating it yields CASSHEMGQGLSVFF. V usage is TRBV4-2 and J usage is TRBJ1-1; 9 bases map to TRBD1. This CDR3 comprises 15 residues. From germline, CDR1 is LGHNA and CDR2 YNFKEQ. Trimming removed 3 bases from V and 13 bases from J; junction bases left unmatched: 15.